These 22 T cell receptor beta chains were sequenced from one sample in a study of T cell repertoires in cytomegalovirus infection. These receptors are not linked to any known antigen. TCRdb itself ran the reads through MiXCR, one entry per CDR3 protein. The sample has around 430,000 distinct CDR3 sequences, roughly 46% seen once. This sample comprised cultured PBMCs, obtained from culture after CMV antigen stimulation. These receptors all come from a human donor in good health (CMV status not recorded). Some clones in this sample may be carry-over from other donors' samples.

This chain connects TRBV20-1 to TRBJ2-3; 8 bases agree with TRBD1. J lost 5 bases, V lost 3 bases, and 7 bases had no gene match. Germline V CDR1 and CDR2: DFQATT, SNEGSKA (reference sequence). The CDR3 is 14 amino acids. The DNA for the CDR3 is TGCAGTGCTAGTGCGGACAGGGTGAGAGATACGCAGTATTTT. Protein product: CSASADRVRDTQYF.

This clonotype was picked up a small number of times. This sequence joins TRBV24-1 and TRBJ2-5; no firm D call. The CDR3 covers 15 residues. V was pared by 5 bases and J by 0 bases, with 12 bases between. Germline values: CDR1 KGHDR, CDR2 SFDVKD. This chain's CDR3 is CATSAGLTDQETQYF. The CDR3 coding sequence is TGTGCCACCAGTGCCGGCCTAACAGACCAAGAGACCCAGTACTTC.

The chain joins TRBV6-1 to TRBJ2-5, with a possible D match to TRBD2 (5 bases). The CDR3 has 13 amino acids. Germline V gene sequence: CDR1 MNHNS, CDR2 SASEGT. Between the trimmed V and J ends, which lost 7 bases and 2 bases, there was a span of 11 bases. The CDR3 DNA is TGTGCCAGCAAAGGTAGCGCACAAGAGACCCAGTACTTC. This codes for CASKGSAQETQYF.

The rearrangement links TRBV20-1 to TRBJ2-4, with D hard to call. V shed 5 bases and J shed 0 bases, with 11 bases lying between them. The length of the CDR3 is 14 residues. CDR1 DFQATT and CDR2 SNEGSKA come from the germline V gene (reference sequence). The CDR3 here is CSAQWAAAKNIQYF. The CDR3 DNA sequence: TGCAGTGCTCAGTGGGCCGCAGCCAAAAACATTCAGTACTTC.

The chain joins TRBV4-1 to TRBJ2-1; D tentatively reads TRBD1 or TRBD2 (5 bases each). The CDR3 spans 16 residues. Germline CDR1 and CDR2: MGHRA and YSYEKL. V was trimmed by 2 bases and J by 5 bases, leaving 16 bases between them. The CDR3 loop is CASSQRAGTRDNEQFF. The DNA for the CDR3 is TGCGCCAGCAGCCAAAGGGCCGGGACCCGAGACAATGAGCAGTTCTTC.

This clonotype was observed a handful of times. The chain is built from TRBV12-3 or TRBV12-4 and TRBJ2-6, with D maybe TRBD1 (5 bases). The CDR3 loop spans 18 amino acids. V was cut by 5 bases and J by 2 bases, with 19 bases left in between. The CDR3 nucleotides are TGTGCCAGCAGTCGCCAGCTCGACAGCGCCCCTGGGGCCAACGTCCTGACTTTC. This sequence encodes CASSRQLDSAPGANVLTF.

This sequence joins TRBV28 and TRBJ1-6; D uncertain. Germline CDR1 is MDHEN and CDR2 is SYDVKM. This CDR3 comprises 14 residues. V lost 1 base and J 5 bases, leaving 6 bases between the germline ends. The CDR3 sequence is CASSLYSNNSPLHF. CDR3 bases: TGTGCCAGCAGTTTATACAGCAATAATTCACCCCTCCACTTT.

This clonotype was seen only a few times. The chain combines TRBV7-2 with TRBJ2-2; no clear D. The CDR3 has 16 residues. V shed 2 bases and J shed 2 bases, with 12 bases lying between them. Germline V lookup: CDR1 SGHTA, CDR2 FQGNSA. This CDR3 is CASSLMRLENTGELFF. CDR3 DNA sequence: TGTGCCAGCAGCTTAATGCGTCTAGAAAACACCGGGGAGCTGTTTTTT. Filled out from reference TRBV7-2 and TRBJ2-2, the complete variable domain reads GAGVSQSPSNKVTEKGKDVELRCDPISGHTALYWYRQSLGQGLEFLIYFQGNSAPDKSGLPSDRFSAERTGGSVSTLTIQRTQQEDSAVYLCASSLMRLENTGELFFGEGSRLTVL.

Notes on this clonotype: The junction departs from germline at one end; a sequencing error may be responsible. V gene TRBV7-2 combines with J gene TRBJ2-4; no firm D call. There are 13 residues in the CDR3. The germline gives CDR1 SGHTA, CDR2 FQGNSA. The CDR3 is CASSLFPGNSQYF. CDR3 DNA: TGTGCCAGCAGCTTATTTCCAGGAAACAGTCAGTACTTC.

The chain is built from TRBV20-1 and TRBJ2-7; no firm D call. Trimming stripped 3 bases from V and 0 bases from J, with 6 bases between. The CDR3 extends over 12 amino acids. Germline V gives CDR1 DFQATT, CDR2 SNEGSKA (reference sequence). CDR3 sequence (DNA): TGCAGTGCTAGTTACTCCTCCTACGAGCAGTACTTC. Translating it yields CSASYSSYEQYF.

The table lists this clonotype with a few counts. One end of the junction is discordant with germline, which a read error may explain. The J gene is TRBJ2-1, the V gene TRBV6-6; 10 positions agree with TRBD2. The CDR3 has 17 residues. Germline V gene sequence: CDR1 MNHNY, CDR2 SVGAGI (reference sequence). Written as DNA, the CDR3 is TGTGCCAGCAGTCACTCCCCGGGACTAGCGCTTTACAATGAGCAGTTCTTC. As protein: CASSHSPGLALYNEQFF.

The rearrangement uses TRBV2 and TRBJ2-6, with a weak D call TRBD2 (5 bases). The V gene lost 5 bases and the J gene lost 0 bases, with 23 bases spanning the gap. The CDR3 is 20 amino acids. Germline-derived CDR1 and CDR2 are SNHLY and FYNNEI. CDR3 residues: CASSPRQFRSGVSGANVLTF. In DNA, the CDR3 is TGTGCCAGCAGTCCCCGCCAATTTCGGAGCGGAGTCTCTGGGGCCAACGTCCTGACTTTC.

This clonotype was detected a few times. The J gene is TRBJ1-2, the V gene TRBV6-6; D unclear. The V end lost 4 bases, the J end lost 8 bases, and 14 bases lay between the germline ends. CDR3 size: 13 residues. CDR1 is MNHNY and CDR2 is SVGAGI in the germline V gene (reference sequence). The chain's CDR3 is CASSSDSAGGYTF. The CDR3 DNA follows: TGTGCCAGCAGTTCGGACTCCGCTGGAGGCTACACCTTC.

The chain joins TRBV19 to TRBJ1-2; TRBD1 matches at 8 bases. V was clipped by 6 bases and J by 8 bases; unmatched bases: 8. Germline CDR1 LNHDA, CDR2 SQIVND (reference sequence). This CDR3 contains 13 residues. The CDR3 sequence is CASSSHRGDGYTF. CDR3 sequence (DNA): TGTGCCAGTAGCAGTCACAGGGGGGACGGCTACACCTTC.

CDR3 nucleotide sequence: TGTGCCAGCAGTCAGAGACAGGGGGGAGGGGAGACCCAGTACTTC. Translated: CASSQRQGGGETQYF. The chain combines TRBV27 with TRBJ2-5; the match to TRBD1 covers 9 bases. V was clipped by 5 bases and J by 5 bases; unmatched bases: 9. CDR1 and CDR2 from the germline V gene are MNHEY and SMNVEV (reference sequence). This CDR3 spans 15 amino acids.

The chain has TRBV23-1 and TRBJ2-3; TRBD1 matches at 9 bases. TRBV23-1 is flagged as an ORF with uncertain function. The CDR3 covers 17 residues. Trimming took 2 bases from V and 3 from J; bases not matched to a gene: 9. CDR3 amino acids: CASSQPTGGAWTDTQYF. The CDR3 bases are TGCGCCAGCAGTCAACCCACAGGGGGCGCTTGGACAGATACGCAGTATTTT.

V usage is TRBV6-1 and J usage is TRBJ2-5, with D tentatively TRBD1 (5 bases). Germline loops: CDR1 MNHNS, CDR2 SASEGT. Trimming removed 4 bases from V and 4 bases from J, with 10 bases in between. The CDR3 runs to 13 residues. The CDR3, as DNA: TGTGCCAGCAGTGTGTACAGGATAGAGACCCAGTACTTC. It encodes CASSVYRIETQYF.

A single count supports this clonotype. This chain uses TRBV20-1 with TRBJ2-3, with a weak D call TRBD2 (5 bases). The germline V and J ends were trimmed by 5 bases and 4 bases, with 16 bases remaining between them. CDR1 is DFQATT and CDR2 is SNEGSKA in the germline V gene (reference sequence). The CDR3 runs to 14 residues. The CDR3 region is CSAAPLAKSDTQYF. In nucleotides, the CDR3 is TGCAGTGCTGCCCCCCTAGCCAAATCAGATACGCAGTATTTT.

This clonotype was recorded a few times. V gene TRBV7-6 combines with J gene TRBJ1-5; D is undetermined. V was pared by 1 base and J by 3 bases, with 10 bases between. Per germline, CDR1 SGHVS and CDR2 FNYEAQ. CDR3 length: 15 amino acids. The CDR3 DNA reads as TGTGCCAGCAGCTTAGGCGGGCCCTTCAATCAGCCCCAGCATTTT. This gives the protein CASSLGGPFNQPQHF.

This clonotype has only a few counts. The chain employs TRBV7-2 and TRBJ2-7, with TRBD2 matching over 7 bases. The CDR3 loop spans 14 amino acids. Germline V gene sequence: CDR1 SGHTA, CDR2 FQGNSA. The trim removed 1 base at V and 9 bases at J, leaving 9 bases unmatched. Written as DNA, the CDR3 is TGTGCCAGCAGCTTAGGCGGGAGAGGTGGAGGGCAGTACTTC. It yields the protein CASSLGGRGGGQYF.

V and J are TRBV25-1 and TRBJ2-5, with 8 positions matching TRBD2. V shed 4 bases and J 1 base; nucleotides not matched to a gene: 2. The germline V gene encodes CDR1 MGHDK and CDR2 SYGVNS. The CDR3 is 14 amino acids. CDR3 sequence (DNA): TGTGCCAGCAGTGTAAGCGGGAGCCAAGAGACCCAGTACTTC. It is translated as CASSVSGSQETQYF.

This clonotype has more than one count but fewer than ten. The rearrangement joins TRBV7-8 to TRBJ2-7, with D possibly called TRBD1 or TRBD2 (5 bases each). V lost 7 bases and J lost 7, with 23 bases in between. CDR1 and CDR2 (germline): SGHVS, FQNEAQ. CDR3 size: 15 residues. CDR3 amino acids: CASTPQARGDGEQYF. The CDR3 DNA reads TGTGCCAGCACTCCTCAGGCTCGAGGGGATGGTGAGCAGTACTTC. The whole variable domain, filled in from reference TRBV7-8 and TRBJ2-7, reads GAGVSQSPRYKVAKRGQDVALRCDPISGHVSLFWYQQALGQGPEFLTYFQNEAQLDKSGLPSDRFFAERPEGSVSTLKIQRTQQEDSAVYLCASTPQARGDGEQYFGPGTRLTVT.